This T cell receptor beta chain was obtained from a study of blood T cell repertoires in COVID-19. The cohort comprised adults aged roughly 18 to 95 years residing in about two dozen US areas. CDR1 is KGHSH, CDR2 LQKENI, per germline. V was pared by 4 bases and J by 5 bases, with 9 bases of the junction left unmatched. This CDR3 contains 16 residues. Using immunoSEQ multiplex PCR, the repertoire was profiled, and TCRdb retains in-frame clones only, with some absent. The data contain about 300,000 clones, 65% to 90% of them singletons. The sequence derives from a man aged 30 to 45 who had recovered from COVID-19. Sequencing input: PBMCs or T cells enriched from blood (not recorded which). The chain recombines TRBV18 with TRBJ1-4; 8 bases line up with TRBD1. The CDR3 nucleotides are TGTGCCAGCTCACTTACGACAGGGGCCTCAAATGAAAAACTGTTTTTT. This codes for CASSLTTGASNEKLFF.